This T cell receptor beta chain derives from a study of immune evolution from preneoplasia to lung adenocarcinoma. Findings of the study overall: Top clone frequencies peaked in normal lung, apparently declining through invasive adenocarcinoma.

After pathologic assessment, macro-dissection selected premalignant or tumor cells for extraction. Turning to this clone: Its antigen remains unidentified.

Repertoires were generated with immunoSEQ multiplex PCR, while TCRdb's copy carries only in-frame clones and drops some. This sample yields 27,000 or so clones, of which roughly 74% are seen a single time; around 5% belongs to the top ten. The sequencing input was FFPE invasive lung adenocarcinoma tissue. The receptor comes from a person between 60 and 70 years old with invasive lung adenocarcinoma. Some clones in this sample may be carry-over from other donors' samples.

The CDR3: CASSVGRLAGSTDTQYF. For the CDR3, the DNA is TGTGCCAGCAGCGTAGGACGGCTAGCGGGGTCCACAGATACGCAGTATTTT. The chain carries TRBV9 and TRBJ2-3; 9 positions match TRBD2. The germline gives CDR1 SGDLS, CDR2 YYNGEE. The CDR3 runs to 17 residues. The junction had 7 bases not matched to a gene; V was cut back by 0 bases and J by 2 bases.